The 22 T cell receptor beta chains reported below all come from one sample, sequenced in a study of OX40 agonist ivuxolimab in advanced cancers. Data came from immunoSEQ multiplex PCR; TCRdb stores just in-frame clones and leaves some out. The table shows around 95,000 clones, with 85% to 95% occurring only once. The sequences come from CD4+ or CD8+ T cells sorted from blood, collected in a trial of the OX40 agonist ivuxolimab. These receptors came from an adult with an advanced solid tumor such as melanoma, head and neck, liver or kidney cancer.

The chain joins TRBV27 to TRBJ2-1, with TRBD1 identical over 9 bases. The CDR3 totals 15 residues. In germline, CDR1 is MNHEY, CDR2 SMNVEV (reference sequence). The V gene end was trimmed by 5 bases and the J gene end by 6 bases; junction bases not matched to a gene: 8. The CDR3 spells CASSTARGQGNEQFF. CDR3 nucleotide sequence: TGTGCCAGCAGTACCGCCCGGGGACAGGGCAATGAGCAGTTCTTC.

V is TRBV9 and J is TRBJ2-7; 7 nucleotides agree with TRBD1. CDR3 length: 14 residues. Germline V gene data show CDR1 as SGDLS and CDR2 as YYNGEE. Trimming removed 0 bases from V and 2 bases from J; junction bases left unmatched: 2. Here the CDR3 reads CASSVGDSPYEQYF. As DNA, the CDR3 is TGTGCCAGCAGCGTAGGGGACAGCCCCTACGAGCAGTACTTC.

The chain uses TRBV19 and TRBJ2-2; D gene uncertain. V lost 7 bases and J lost 7, with 13 bases in between. The CDR3 has 13 residues. The germline CDR1 and CDR2 sequences are LNHDA and SQIVND (reference sequence). In DNA form, the CDR3 reads TGTGCCAGTACCCAATGGGGTGGCGGGGAGCTGTTTTTT. Translated: CASTQWGGGELFF.

This clone showed up just a few times. The rearrangement links TRBV19 to TRBJ1-2; D might be TRBD1 (5 bases). The CDR3 runs to 16 residues. The germline CDR1 and CDR2 sequences are LNHDA and SQIVND (reference sequence). The V end was cut by 0 bases, the J end by 4 bases, with 15 bases between. Here the CDR3 DNA reads TGTGCCAGTAGTATAGATGGGGCCACAGCTGTCTATGGCTACACCTTC. Translation gives CASSIDGATAVYGYTF.

The chain links TRBV4-1 to TRBJ2-7; 9 bases match TRBD1. Germline CDR1 and CDR2: MGHRA and YSYEKL. V dropped 1 base and J dropped 3; count of bases not matched to a gene: 4. CDR3 length: 15 amino acids. CDR3 nucleotide sequence: TGCGCCAGCAGCCAAGGACAGGGGGAAGGCTACGAGCAGTACTTC. This translates into CASSQGQGEGYEQYF.

The rearrangement links TRBV7-6 to TRBJ1-3, with D possibly being TRBD1 (6 bases). There are 14 residues in the CDR3. Trimming took off 3 bases at V and 4 bases at J, with 10 bases between the two ends. CDR1 and CDR2 from the germline V gene are SGHVS and FNYEAQ. Written as DNA, the CDR3 is TGTGCCAGCAGCTTCAGGGGAAAGGGAAACACCATATATTTT. Encoded protein: CASSFRGKGNTIYF. The entire variable domain, with the rest obtained from reference TRBV7-6 and TRBJ1-3, is as follows: GAGVSQSPRYKVTKRGQDVALRCDPISGHVSLYWYRQALGQGPEFLTYFNYEAQQDKSGLPNDRFSAERPEGSISTLTIQRTEQRDSAMYRCASSFRGKGNTIYFGEGSWLTVV.

This rearrangement joins TRBV5-1 to TRBJ2-1; the match to TRBD2 covers 11 bases. Germline V gene sequence: CDR1 SGHRS, CDR2 YFSETQ. The CDR3 extends over 15 amino acids. J gave up 7 bases and V 1 base, and 4 bases lay outside the gene matches. CDR3 protein: CASSLTSGSNNEQFF. The CDR3 coding sequence is TGCGCCAGCAGCTTGACTAGCGGGAGCAATAATGAGCAGTTCTTC.

The table lists this clone with a count of one. The J gene is TRBJ2-2, the V gene TRBV5-4, with 8 bases fitting TRBD2. The V gene's germline CDR1 is SGHNT and CDR2 YYREEE (reference sequence). This CDR3 has 16 residues. V was clipped by 1 base and J by 5 bases; unmatched bases: 7. Written as DNA, the CDR3 is TGTGCCAGCAGCTTGCCCGGGAGGGCCGATACCGGGGAGCTGTTTTTT. This codes for CASSLPGRADTGELFF.

The V call is TRBV27, the J call TRBJ1-2, with D possibly being TRBD1 (5 bases). Germline V lookup: CDR1 MNHEY, CDR2 SMNVEV (reference sequence). This CDR3 has 16 residues. V dropped 5 bases and J dropped 8 bases, with 24 bases sitting between them. The CDR3 bases are TGTGCCAGCAGTAAAGGGGCAGGGCGCATGTTCGAAGGCTACACCTTC. Its protein is CASSKGAGRMFEGYTF.

This chain uses TRBV5-1 with TRBJ2-1, with 16 bases matching TRBD2. V lost 4 bases to trimming and J lost 9 bases; unmatched junction nucleotides: 10. This CDR3 region has 17 residues. Germline CDR1 SGHRS, CDR2 YFSETQ. The CDR3 DNA reads as TGCGCCAGCAGCACGGGACTAGCGGGAGGGGGCGTGGGTGAGCAGTTCTTC. Its protein product is CASSTGLAGGGVGEQFF.

This chain links TRBV11-2 with TRBJ2-7, with 9 bases aligning to TRBD1. The CDR3 consists of 14 residues. Germline CDR1 SGHAT, CDR2 FQNNGV. Germline trimming cut 1 base from V and 6 bases from J; bases unmatched to any gene: 4. This chain's CDR3 is CASSLVRQGGEQYF. In DNA, the CDR3 is TGTGCCAGCAGCTTAGTAAGACAGGGGGGCGAGCAGTACTTC. Drawing the rest from reference TRBV11-2 and TRBJ2-7, the complete variable domain is EAGVAQSPRYKIIEKRQSVAFWCNPISGHATLYWYQQILGQGPKLLIQFQNNGVVDDSQLPKDRFSAERLKGVDSTLKIQPAKLEDSAVYLCASSLVRQGGEQYFGPGTRLTVT.

The genes are TRBV7-3 and TRBJ2-2; TRBD2 aligns across 8 bases. The CDR3 runs to 15 residues. Per the germline V gene, CDR1 is SGHTA and CDR2 is FQGTGA. With V trimmed by 3 bases and J by 6 bases, 6 bases remained unmatched. This chain's CDR3 is CASSFTGGEAGELFF. The CDR3, as DNA: TGTGCCAGCAGCTTTACGGGAGGGGAGGCCGGGGAGCTGTTTTTT.

The rearrangement links TRBV28 to TRBJ1-2; TRBD1 aligns across 9 bases. Trimming at V came to 0 bases and at J to 4 bases, leaving 6 bases not matched to a gene. The CDR3 sequence is 16 residues long. Germline V CDR1 and CDR2: MDHEN, SYDVKM. The CDR3 DNA reads as TGTGCCAGCAGTTTATGGGGACAGGGTATGGGCTATGGCTACACCTTC. It yields the protein CASSLWGQGMGYGYTF.

The CDR3 loop is CASGPANTGELFF. CDR3 coding DNA: TGTGCCAGTGGCCCAGCGAACACCGGGGAGCTGTTTTTT. The chain is built from TRBV19 and TRBJ2-2; no reliable D call. The germline gives CDR1 LNHDA, CDR2 SQIVND (reference sequence). Trimming pared 8 bases from V and 0 bases from J, leaving 7 bases between. The CDR3 has 13 amino acids.

The chain has TRBV2 and TRBJ1-5; no definite D call. Germline V CDR1 and CDR2: SNHLY, FYNNEI. V was pared by 9 bases and J by 4 bases, with 16 bases between. The CDR3 is 14 amino acids. The CDR3 loop is CASSREAGNQPQHF. The CDR3 nucleotides read TGTGCCAGTTCGCGAGAGGCGGGAAATCAGCCCCAGCATTTT.

The chain links TRBV7-6 to TRBJ2-2; D unclear. The CDR3 runs 17 residues. V was pared by 1 base and J by 4 bases, with 16 bases between. CDR1 is SGHVS, CDR2 FNYEAQ, per germline. The DNA of the CDR3 is TGTGCCAGCAGCTTAGAACCGGGCTCCTTAGCCACCGGGGAGCTGTTTTTT. This encodes CASSLEPGSLATGELFF.

This clone was observed once. V usage is TRBV6-6 and J usage is TRBJ1-1; TRBD1 matches at 10 bases. CDR1 and CDR2 from the germline V gene are MNHNY and SVGAGI (reference sequence). This CDR3 contains 15 residues. V lost 6 bases to trimming and J lost 5 bases; unmatched junction nucleotides: 9. In nucleotides, the CDR3 is TGTGCCAGCAGGAAAAACCGGGACAGGGGTACTGAAGCTTTCTTT. Translated: CASRKNRDRGTEAFF.

The chain links TRBV7-2 to TRBJ1-2, with TRBD1 as a possible D gene (5 bases). Germline V CDR1 and CDR2: SGHTA, FQGNSA. The V and J ends lost 2 bases and 4 bases respectively, with 11 bases between them. The CDR3 length is 14 residues. In DNA form, the CDR3 reads TGTGCCAGCAGCTTACCTGACAGCATCTATGGCTACACCTTC. Protein: CASSLPDSIYGYTF.

V gene TRBV2 combines with J gene TRBJ2-5; the D is unclear. Germline-derived CDR1 and CDR2 are SNHLY and FYNNEI. This CDR3 is built from 10 residues. Trimming left V 6 bases short and J 2 bases short, with 1 base between. For the CDR3, the DNA is TGTGCCAGCAGACAAGAGACCCAGTACTTC. It encodes CASRQETQYF. Variable domain in full (rest from reference TRBV2 and TRBJ2-5): EPEVTQTPSHQVTQMGQEVILRCVPISNHLYFYWYRQILGQKVEFLVSFYNNEISEKSEIFDDQFSVERPDGSNFTLKIRSTKLEDSAMYFCASRQETQYFGPGTRLLVL.

The chain links TRBV7-3 to TRBJ1-2, with D unclear. Trimming cost V 0 bases and J 4 bases, with 6 bases left between them. In germline, CDR1 is SGHTA, CDR2 FQGTGA. The CDR3 sequence is 13 residues long. Here the CDR3 reads CASSLTGPYGYTF. The DNA of the CDR3 is TGTGCCAGCAGCTTAACCGGGCCCTATGGCTACACCTTC.

This chain uses TRBV18 with TRBJ1-1; no definite D call. Per the germline V gene, CDR1 is KGHSH and CDR2 is LQKENI. The CDR3 is made up of 14 amino acids. V gave up 2 bases and J gave up 1 base, with 8 bases separating them. As DNA, the CDR3 is TGTGCCAGCTCACCAAATTGGCAGAACACTGAAGCTTTCTTT. Translation gives CASSPNWQNTEAFF.

This clone has only one observation. DNA of the CDR3: TGTGCCAGCACCACCGCCAGGGGCCCCTCTATCGTGGGGACCTTC. This codes for CASTTARGPSIVGTF. This chain uses TRBV25-1 with TRBJ1-2; possibly TRBD1 for D (6 bases). This CDR3 spans 15 amino acids. Germline V gene sequence: CDR1 MGHDK, CDR2 SYGVNS. Trimming shortened V by 7 bases and J by 14 bases, and 29 bases separated the two germline ends.